A selection of T cell receptor beta chains follows, all from one sample in a study of blood T cell repertoires in COVID-19. TCRdb keeps only in-frame clones here, not all; method: immunoSEQ multiplex PCR. The data contain some 120,000 clones, roughly nine tenths of them singletons. Specimen: peripheral blood. The receptors were gathered from a man in his sixties with COVID-19, enrolled during active disease. Each CDR3 is given with its conserved first and last residue. The D gene is left open where the match is weak. The size field is filled for only some rows; it gives once, few, many or a size class.

d_call: TRBD1; clone_size: NA; v_call: TRBV7-9; j_call: TRBJ2-5; cdr3_aa: CASSSRTGGPQETQYF; cdr3_nt: TGTGCCAGCAGCTCCCGGACAGGGGGGCCCCAAGAGACCCAGTACTTC
d_call: NA; clone_size: NA; v_call: TRBV24-1; j_call: TRBJ1-5; cdr3_aa: CATSRAGSREPQHF; cdr3_nt: TGTGCCACCAGTCGTGCGGGATCAAGGGAGCCCCAGCATTTT
d_call: NA; clone_size: NA; v_call: TRBV21-1; j_call: TRBJ2-5; cdr3_aa: CASSKAPSGRGETQYF; cdr3_nt: TGTGCCAGCAGCAAAGCGCCCAGCGGGAGGGGGGAGACCCAGTACTTC
d_call: NA; clone_size: NA; v_call: TRBV19; j_call: TRBJ2-1; cdr3_aa: CASSTHRRLRESSYNEQFF; cdr3_nt: TGTGCCAGTAGTACCCATCGCCGCCTGCGCGAGAGCTCCTACAATGAGCAGTTCTTC
d_call: NA; clone_size: NA; v_call: TRBV7-3; j_call: TRBJ1-5; cdr3_aa: CASSLGGGQPQHF; cdr3_nt: TGTGCCAGCTCATTGGGGGGAGGTCAGCCCCAGCATTTT
d_call: NA; clone_size: NA; v_call: TRBV29-1; j_call: TRBJ1-3; cdr3_aa: CSVGEGRHTIYF; cdr3_nt: TGCAGCGTTGGAGAGGGGAGACACACCATATATTTT
d_call: NA; clone_size: NA; v_call: TRBV6-5; j_call: TRBJ2-2; cdr3_aa: CASSRGNTGELFF; cdr3_nt: TGTGCCAGCTCCAGAGGAAACACCGGGGAGCTGTTTTTT
d_call: NA; clone_size: NA; v_call: TRBV15; j_call: TRBJ2-1; cdr3_aa: CATSSRESYNEQFF; cdr3_nt: TGTGCCACCAGCTCACGGGAGAGTTACAATGAGCAGTTCTTC
d_call: TRBD2; clone_size: NA; v_call: TRBV5-1; j_call: TRBJ2-2; cdr3_aa: CASSLEGTRDTGELFF; cdr3_nt: TGCGCCAGCAGCTTGGAGGGGACTAGGGACACCGGGGAGCTGTTTTTT
d_call: TRBD1; clone_size: NA; v_call: TRBV6-5; j_call: TRBJ2-7; cdr3_aa: CASSRPGQGAGEQYF; cdr3_nt: TGTGCCAGCAGTCGGCCGGGACAGGGGGCGGGAGAGCAGTACTTC
d_call: TRBD1; clone_size: once; v_call: TRBV5-1; j_call: TRBJ2-7; cdr3_aa: CASSFGTVNYEQYF; cdr3_nt: TGCGCCAGCAGCTTTGGGACAGTGAACTACGAGCAGTACTTC
d_call: NA; clone_size: NA; v_call: TRBV29-1; j_call: TRBJ2-3; cdr3_aa: CSAGTSTDTQYF; cdr3_nt: TGCAGCGCGGGGACTAGCACAGATACGCAGTATTTT
d_call: NA; clone_size: NA; v_call: TRBV19; j_call: TRBJ2-4; cdr3_aa: CASSRQDPIAKNIQYF; cdr3_nt: TGTGCCAGTAGTAGACAGGACCCCATAGCCAAAAACATTCAGTACTTC
d_call: NA; clone_size: NA; v_call: TRBV6-5; j_call: TRBJ1-2; cdr3_aa: CATDRSTDGYTF; cdr3_nt: TGTGCCACCGATCGATCCACGGATGGCTACACCTTC
d_call: TRBD2; clone_size: NA; v_call: TRBV6-6; j_call: TRBJ2-1; cdr3_aa: CASRPGGDSYNEQFF; cdr3_nt: TGTGCCAGCAGGCCCGGGGGGGACTCCTACAATGAGCAGTTCTTC
d_call: TRBD2; clone_size: NA; v_call: TRBV19; j_call: TRBJ2-1; cdr3_aa: CASSGRATHEQFF; cdr3_nt: TGTGCCAGTAGCGGGAGGGCGACGCATGAGCAGTTCTTC
d_call: TRBD1; clone_size: NA; v_call: TRBV6-6; j_call: TRBJ1-5; cdr3_aa: CASSYEGARQPQHF; cdr3_nt: TGTGCCAGCAGTTACGAGGGGGCGCGACAGCCCCAGCATTTT
d_call: TRBD1; clone_size: NA; v_call: TRBV5-1; j_call: TRBJ1-1; cdr3_aa: CASSKGTGGLEAFF; cdr3_nt: TGCGCCAGCAGCAAAGGGACAGGGGGTCTTGAAGCTTTCTTT
d_call: TRBD1; clone_size: NA; v_call: TRBV5-1; j_call: TRBJ2-2; cdr3_aa: CASSFGTGNTGELFF; cdr3_nt: TGCGCCAGCAGCTTCGGGACAGGGAACACCGGGGAGCTGTTTTTT
d_call: NA; clone_size: NA; v_call: TRBV5-1; j_call: TRBJ2-1; cdr3_aa: CASTITQGNNEQFF; cdr3_nt: TGCGCCAGCACCATAACACAGGGAAACAATGAGCAGTTCTTC
d_call: NA; clone_size: NA; v_call: TRBV7-2; j_call: TRBJ1-1; cdr3_aa: CASKPTGYTEAFF; cdr3_nt: TGTGCCAGCAAACCTACAGGGTACACTGAAGCTTTCTTT
d_call: NA; clone_size: NA; v_call: TRBV14; j_call: TRBJ2-3; cdr3_aa: CASSQDLGGTDTQYF; cdr3_nt: TGTGCCAGCAGCCAAGATCTCGGGGGCACAGATACGCAGTATTTT
d_call: NA; clone_size: NA; v_call: TRBV3-1/TRBV3-2; j_call: TRBJ1-4; cdr3_aa: CASSLRVPNEKLFF; cdr3_nt: TGTGCCAGCAGTTTACGGGTCCCTAATGAAAAACTGTTTTTT
d_call: TRBD2; clone_size: NA; v_call: TRBV3-1/TRBV3-2; j_call: TRBJ2-1; cdr3_aa: CASSFSAGDYNEQFF; cdr3_nt: TGTGCCAGCAGTTTTTCAGCGGGGGATTACAATGAGCAGTTCTTC
d_call: NA; clone_size: NA; v_call: TRBV4-3; j_call: TRBJ2-7; cdr3_aa: CASSQQEGDYEQYF; cdr3_nt: TGCGCCAGCAGCCAACAGGAGGGAGACTACGAGCAGTACTTC
d_call: NA; clone_size: NA; v_call: TRBV27; j_call: TRBJ1-4; cdr3_aa: CASSLESPNEKLFF; cdr3_nt: TGTGCCAGCAGTTTAGAGTCCCCTAATGAAAAACTGTTTTTT
d_call: NA; clone_size: NA; v_call: TRBV7-9; j_call: TRBJ1-2; cdr3_aa: CASSETSYGYTF; cdr3_nt: TGTGCCAGCAGCGAGACAAGCTATGGCTACACCTTC
d_call: TRBD1; clone_size: NA; v_call: TRBV7-9; j_call: TRBJ1-5; cdr3_aa: CASSFSTGGQPQHF; cdr3_nt: TGTGCCAGCAGCTTTTCGACAGGGGGCCAGCCCCAGCATTTT
d_call: TRBD2; clone_size: NA; v_call: TRBV29-1; j_call: TRBJ2-1; cdr3_aa: CSVPPLAGVLNEQFF; cdr3_nt: TGCAGCGTACCACCACTAGCGGGAGTGTTAAATGAGCAGTTCTTC
d_call: NA; clone_size: NA; v_call: TRBV5-4; j_call: TRBJ2-3; cdr3_aa: CASSHHQSGVGTDTQYF; cdr3_nt: TGTGCCAGCAGCCATCATCAGTCCGGGGTGGGCACAGATACGCAGTATTTT
d_call: TRBD1; clone_size: NA; v_call: TRBV10-2; j_call: TRBJ1-1; cdr3_aa: CASKGQGLSEAFF; cdr3_nt: TGCGCCAGCAAGGGACAGGGTTTGAGTGAAGCTTTCTTT
d_call: NA; clone_size: NA; v_call: TRBV19; j_call: TRBJ1-2; cdr3_aa: CASSIRSILVTGTQNYGYTF; cdr3_nt: TGTGCCAGTAGTATCAGGTCGATATTGGTCACAGGGACACAGAACTATGGCTACACCTTC
d_call: NA; clone_size: NA; v_call: TRBV4-1; j_call: TRBJ1-5; cdr3_aa: CASSQDPAGGNQPQHF; cdr3_nt: TGCGCCAGCAGCCAAGATCCGGCGGGGGGCAATCAGCCCCAGCATTTT
d_call: TRBD1; clone_size: NA; v_call: TRBV5-1; j_call: TRBJ2-3; cdr3_aa: CASSSGQGGTDTQYF; cdr3_nt: TGCGCCAGCAGCTCCGGACAGGGTGGCACAGATACGCAGTATTTT
d_call: NA; clone_size: NA; v_call: TRBV6-5; j_call: TRBJ2-3; cdr3_aa: CASSPTIRDTQYF; cdr3_nt: TGTGCCAGCAGCCCAACTATCCGCGATACGCAGTATTTT
d_call: TRBD2; clone_size: NA; v_call: TRBV6-6; j_call: TRBJ2-7; cdr3_aa: CASSSGLAGLTEQYF; cdr3_nt: TGTGCCAGCAGTTCGGGACTAGCGGGACTTACGGAGCAGTACTTC
d_call: NA; clone_size: NA; v_call: TRBV4-3; j_call: TRBJ1-1; cdr3_aa: CASSHSSGGGGTEAFF; cdr3_nt: TGCGCCAGCAGCCATTCCTCCGGGGGTGGTGGCACTGAAGCTTTCTTT
d_call: TRBD2; clone_size: NA; v_call: TRBV5-1; j_call: TRBJ2-3; cdr3_aa: CANTLAGGTDTQYF; cdr3_nt: TGCGCCAACACCCTAGCGGGGGGCACAGATACGCAGTATTTT
d_call: TRBD1; clone_size: NA; v_call: TRBV24-1; j_call: TRBJ1-2; cdr3_aa: CATSDSYRGSYGYTF; cdr3_nt: TGTGCCACCAGTGATTCCTACAGGGGTTCCTATGGCTACACCTTC
d_call: TRBD1; clone_size: once; v_call: TRBV9; j_call: TRBJ2-5; cdr3_aa: CASGGTGEETQYF; cdr3_nt: TGTGCCAGCGGGGGGACAGGGGAAGAGACCCAGTACTTC